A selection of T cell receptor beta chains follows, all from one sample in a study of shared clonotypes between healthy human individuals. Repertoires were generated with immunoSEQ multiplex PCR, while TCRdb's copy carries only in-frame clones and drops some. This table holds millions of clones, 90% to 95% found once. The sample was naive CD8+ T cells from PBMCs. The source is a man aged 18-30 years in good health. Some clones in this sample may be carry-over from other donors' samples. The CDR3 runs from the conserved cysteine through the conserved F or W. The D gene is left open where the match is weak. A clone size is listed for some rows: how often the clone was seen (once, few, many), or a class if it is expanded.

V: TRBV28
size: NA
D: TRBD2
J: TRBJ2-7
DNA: TGTGCCAGCAGTTCGGGGACTAGCGGGAATTACTACGAGCAGTACTTC
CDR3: CASSSGTSGNYYEQYF

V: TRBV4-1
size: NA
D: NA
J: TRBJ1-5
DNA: TGCGCCAGCGCTGAGGGAGATCAGCCCCAGCATTTT
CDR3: CASAEGDQPQHF

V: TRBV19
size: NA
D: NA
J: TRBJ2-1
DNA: TGTGCCAGTAGTATGGGAGGACATGAGCAGTTCTTC
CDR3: CASSMGGHEQFF

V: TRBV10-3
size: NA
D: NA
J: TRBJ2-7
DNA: TGTGCCATCAGCGCGGACGAAGATCTGAACAGATACGAGCAGTACTTC
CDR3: CAISADEDLNRYEQYF

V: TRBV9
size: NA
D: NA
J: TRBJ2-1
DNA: TGTGCCAGCAGCGCGTCCCGGACAGCCCCCAGCTCCTACAATGAGCAGTTCTTC
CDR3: CASSASRTAPSSYNEQFF

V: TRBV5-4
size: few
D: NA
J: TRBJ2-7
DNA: TGTGCCAGCAGCTACAACCACTACGAGCAGTACTTC
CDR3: CASSYNHYEQYF

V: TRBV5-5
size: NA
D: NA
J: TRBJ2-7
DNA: TGTGCCAGCAGCTCCGAGAGGGGTTATAACGAGCAGTACTTC
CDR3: CASSSERGYNEQYF

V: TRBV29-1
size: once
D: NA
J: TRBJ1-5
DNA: TGCAGCGTTGAAGATGACAGTGCCCGAGGGCCCCAGCATTTT
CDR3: CSVEDDSARGPQHF

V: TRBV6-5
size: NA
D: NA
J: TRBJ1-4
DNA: TGTGCCAGCAGTTTTAACAGGGAATGGACTAATGAAAAACTGTTTTTT
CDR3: CASSFNREWTNEKLFF

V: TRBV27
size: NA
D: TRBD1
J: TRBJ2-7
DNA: TGTGCCAGCAGTTTGGCCGGGACAGGGTACGAGCAGTACTTC
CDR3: CASSLAGTGYEQYF

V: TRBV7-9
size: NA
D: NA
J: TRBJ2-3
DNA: TGTGCCAGCAGCTTAGTAGGGGGGCTCGGGGCAGATACGCAGTATTTT
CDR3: CASSLVGGLGADTQYF

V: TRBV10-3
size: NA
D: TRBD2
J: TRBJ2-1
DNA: TGTGCCACCTCCCAGGGAGGGCCCTACAATGAGCAGTTCTTC
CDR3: CATSQGGPYNEQFF

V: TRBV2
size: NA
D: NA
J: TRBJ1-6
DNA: TGTGCCAGCAGTGAGTGGCTATTCAATTCACCCCTCCACTTT
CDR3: CASSEWLFNSPLHF

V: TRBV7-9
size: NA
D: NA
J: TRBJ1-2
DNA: TGTGCCAGCAGCTTCCCAAGGGGCGACTATGGCTACACCTTC
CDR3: CASSFPRGDYGYTF

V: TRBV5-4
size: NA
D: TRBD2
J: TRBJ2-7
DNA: TGTGCCAGCAGCCCCCAGGGCGGGGGGGCCTACGAGCAGTACTTC
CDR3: CASSPQGGGAYEQYF